This T cell receptor (beta chain) came from a study of PD-1 blockade in classical Hodgkin lymphoma. Overall study context: Nivolumab dosed at 3 mg/kg went to patients intravenously every 2 weeks.

The germline V and J ends were trimmed by 6 bases and 2 bases, with 14 bases remaining between them. The germline CDR1 and CDR2 sequences are MNHNS and SASEGT. This CDR3 has 14 amino acids. Measured with immunoSEQ multiplex PCR; TCRdb has only the in-frame clones, and not every one. The sample consists of 10,000 to 15,000 clones, around 85% of them appearing once. Relapse was seen in all patients after autologous stem cell transplantation, and brentuximab vedotin exposure was variable. Complete response, partial response or progressive disease constituted the best responses recorded. Here the sequenced sample was peripheral blood mononuclear cells (PBMCs), taken at baseline. The J gene is TRBJ2-7, the V gene TRBV6-1; a weak D match, TRBD1 (6 bases). This receptor was identified in a human donor with classical Hodgkin lymphoma. CDR3 loop: CASRKDRFPYEQYF. Here the CDR3 DNA reads TGTGCCAGCAGAAAAGACAGGTTCCCCTACGAGCAGTACTTC.